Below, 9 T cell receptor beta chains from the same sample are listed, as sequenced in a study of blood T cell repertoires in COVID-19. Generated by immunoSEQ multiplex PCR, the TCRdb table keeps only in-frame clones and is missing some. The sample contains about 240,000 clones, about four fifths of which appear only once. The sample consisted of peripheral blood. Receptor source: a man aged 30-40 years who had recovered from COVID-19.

The CDR3 nucleotides are TGTGCCAGCTCACGAGAAACCGGGACAGTTATCTCTGGAAACACCATATATTTT. Its translation: CASSRETGTVISGNTIYF. The chain uses TRBV18 and TRBJ1-3; 7 nucleotides match TRBD1. V lost 4 bases to trimming and J lost 0 bases; unmatched junction nucleotides: 12. The germline V gene has CDR1 KGHSH and CDR2 LQKENI. The CDR3 spans 18 residues.

The CDR3 DNA reads as TGTGCCACTGGACCCGGGACAGGGGGCAGGAGCAATCAGCCCCAGCATTTT. Residues: CATGPGTGGRSNQPQHF. V usage is TRBV19 and J usage is TRBJ1-5, with 12 bases lining up with TRBD1. The CDR3 contains 17 residues. Trimming at V came to 10 bases and at J to 1 base, leaving 11 bases not matched to a gene. Germline CDR1 is LNHDA and CDR2 is SQIVND (reference sequence).

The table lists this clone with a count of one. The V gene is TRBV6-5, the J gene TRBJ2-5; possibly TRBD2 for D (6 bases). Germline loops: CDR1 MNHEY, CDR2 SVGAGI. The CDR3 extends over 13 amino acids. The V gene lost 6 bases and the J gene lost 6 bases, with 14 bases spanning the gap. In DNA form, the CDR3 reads TGTGCCAGCAGGCCGGGACTTCGGCAGACCCAGTACTTC. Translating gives CASRPGLRQTQYF.

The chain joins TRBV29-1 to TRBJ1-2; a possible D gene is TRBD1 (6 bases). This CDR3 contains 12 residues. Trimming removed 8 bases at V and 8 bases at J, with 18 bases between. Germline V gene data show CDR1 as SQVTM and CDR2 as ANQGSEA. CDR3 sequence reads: CSKLDRWGGYTF. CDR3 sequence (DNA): TGCAGCAAACTTGACAGGTGGGGCGGCTACACCTTC.

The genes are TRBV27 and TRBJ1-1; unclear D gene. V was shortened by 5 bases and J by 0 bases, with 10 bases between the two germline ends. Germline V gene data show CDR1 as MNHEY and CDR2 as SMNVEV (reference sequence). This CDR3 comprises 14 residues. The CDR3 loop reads CASSLGIMNTEAFF. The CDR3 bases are TGTGCCAGCAGTCTCGGGATTATGAACACTGAAGCTTTCTTT.

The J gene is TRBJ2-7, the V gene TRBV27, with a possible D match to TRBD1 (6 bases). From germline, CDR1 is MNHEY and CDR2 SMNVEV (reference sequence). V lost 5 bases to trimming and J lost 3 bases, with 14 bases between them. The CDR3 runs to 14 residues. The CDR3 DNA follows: TGTGCCAGCAGTCGAACCGGGACACACTACGAGCAGTACGTC. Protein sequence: CASSRTGTHYEQYV.

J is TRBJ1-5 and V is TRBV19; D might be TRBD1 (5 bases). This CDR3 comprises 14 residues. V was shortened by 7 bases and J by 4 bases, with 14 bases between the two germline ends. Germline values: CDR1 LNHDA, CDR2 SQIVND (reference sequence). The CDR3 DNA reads TGTGCCAGTACCGCTCAGACAGAAAATCAGCCCCAGCATTTT. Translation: CASTAQTENQPQHF. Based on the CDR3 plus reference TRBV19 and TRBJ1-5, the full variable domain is DGGITQSPKYLFRKEGQNVTLSCEQNLNHDAMYWYRQDPGQGLRLIYYSQIVNDFQKGDIAEGYSVSREKKESFPLTVTSAQKNPTAFYLCASTAQTENQPQHFGDGTRLSIL.

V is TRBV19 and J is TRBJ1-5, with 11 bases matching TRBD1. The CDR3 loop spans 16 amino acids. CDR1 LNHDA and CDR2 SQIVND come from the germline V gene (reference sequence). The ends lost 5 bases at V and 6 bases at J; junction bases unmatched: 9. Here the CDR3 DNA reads TGTGCCAGTAGTGCCGCGGGACAGGGGGATGGTCAGCCCCAGCATTTT. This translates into CASSAAGQGDGQPQHF. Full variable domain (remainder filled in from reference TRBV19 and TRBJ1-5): DGGITQSPKYLFRKEGQNVTLSCEQNLNHDAMYWYRQDPGQGLRLIYYSQIVNDFQKGDIAEGYSVSREKKESFPLTVTSAQKNPTAFYLCASSAAGQGDGQPQHFGDGTRLSIL.

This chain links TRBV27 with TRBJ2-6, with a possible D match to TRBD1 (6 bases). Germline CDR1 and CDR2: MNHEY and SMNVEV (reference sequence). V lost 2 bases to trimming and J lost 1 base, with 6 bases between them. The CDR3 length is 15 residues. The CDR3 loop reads CASSLQGSGANVLTF. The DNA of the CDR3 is TGTGCCAGCAGTTTACAGGGGTCTGGGGCCAACGTCCTGACTTTC.